The TCR beta chain under discussion was sequenced for a study of blood T cell repertoires in COVID-19. Trimming at V came to 6 bases and at J to 1 base, leaving 11 bases not matched to a gene. The CDR3 consists of 17 residues. CDR1 SGHTA and CDR2 FQGNSA come from the germline V gene. Produced via immunoSEQ multiplex PCR; TCRdb's table is partial and in-frame only. The sample includes 300,000 to 400,000 clones, 85% to 90% seen only once; the top ten take around 6%. This chain links TRBV7-2 with TRBJ2-7; TRBD2 matches at 11 bases. This sequence was found in a woman aged 50 to 60 with COVID-19, enrolled during active disease. The sequenced sample consisted of peripheral blood. CDR3 sequence (DNA): TGTGCCAGCAGTTTTCGACTAGCGGGAAAAACTTCCTACGAGCAGTACTTC. It specifies CASSFRLAGKTSYEQYF.